The source of this T cell receptor beta chain is a study of T cells in Graves' hyperthyroidism and ophthalmopathy. At the level of the study: Peripheral blood was obtained at initial diagnosis, preceding any treatment. Study-wide results and limits: It was a median 6.5 months before onset that the model predicted ophthalmopathy.

This clonotype came up many times. Its antigen remains unknown. Germline V gene sequence: CDR1 MDHEN, CDR2 SYDVKM. V was clipped by 2 bases and J by 7 bases, with 15 bases between them. This CDR3 is 15 amino acids long. There were TCR beta CDR3 regions amplified from RNA transcripts. HTBI primers were employed in a first-round RT-PCR of the TCR CDR3. TCRdb re-derived calls from the multiplex PCR reads in MiXCR, one entry per CDR3 protein. Of 370,000 or so distinct CDR3 sequences in the sample, 13% were seen once. PBMCs were obtained from 10 ml fresh peripheral blood. This TCR was recovered from a young man with Graves' hyperthyroidism that later progressed to Graves' ophthalmopathy. The sequencing sample was made of blood. The rearrangement joins TRBV28 to TRBJ1-5; D is perhaps TRBD1 (6 bases). CDR3 protein: CASSLGNRVGQPQHF. CDR3 nucleotides: TGTGCCAGCAGTTTAGGGAACAGGGTGGGCCAGCCCCAGCATTTT.